The entry below describes one T cell receptor (beta chain). The antigen remains undetermined. V was pared by 6 bases and J by 2 bases, with 3 bases of the junction left unmatched. CDR1 and CDR2 from the germline V gene are SGHDN and FVKESK. This CDR3 spans 14 amino acids. The sample belongs to a study of cytomegalovirus exposure and HLA in healthy donors. Study-wide results and limits: Fewer N-insertions than the roughly 670-donor mean were reportedly shown by an Asian-associated ancestry cluster in a later analysis. A later analysis revealed that TCR association rates differed between HLA loci, peaking at DRB1 and bottoming out at HLA-C. Earlier analysis found most TCR beta V segments productive about 90% or about 30% of the time. Available immune exposure information was restricted to CMV serostatus only.

PCR amplification relied on 60 Vbeta primers (plus 13 Jbeta primers). The data were produced by immunoSEQ multiplex PCR, yet TCRdb's version contains in-frame clones alone and is incomplete. The sample's table shows 100,000 to 150,000 clones. The V and J genes are TRBV14 and TRBJ1-3; 8 bases match TRBD1. The TCR sequence derives from a man younger than 30 in good health and CMV-seronegative. The sequencing sample was made of PBMCs. DNA of the CDR3: TGTGCCAGCAGAGTACAGGGGGCTGGAAACACCATATATTTT. This sequence encodes CASRVQGAGNTIYF.